The T cell receptor beta chain under discussion was sequenced for a study of T cell responses to AZD1222 COVID-19 vaccine. Sequencing used immunoSEQ multiplex PCR; TCRdb keeps in-frame clones, though not all of them. The table lists about 94,000 clones, about 88% of them singletons. The CDR3 loop spans 13 amino acids. Per germline, CDR1 GTSNPN and CDR2 SVGIG (reference sequence). Trimming pared 3 bases from V and 3 bases from J, leaving 9 bases between. The receptor's source is an adult in good health. The rearrangement joins TRBV30 to TRBJ2-1, with D perhaps TRBD2 (5 bases). The sequences come from peripheral blood, collected on day 0 of AZD1222 vaccination. Here the CDR3 reads CAWSLAGYNEQFF. CDR3 DNA: TGTGCCTGGAGCCTAGCTGGCTACAATGAGCAGTTCTTC.